This section outlines one T cell receptor beta chain sequence together with its context. Germline CDR1 SGHTA, CDR2 FQGTGA. J was trimmed by 4 bases and V by 5 bases; bases with no gene match: 3. The CDR3 extends over 14 amino acids. Using immunoSEQ multiplex PCR, the repertoire was profiled, and TCRdb retains in-frame clones only, with some absent. This table has about 400,000 clones, roughly 86% appearing once. This sample was included in a study of blood T cell repertoires in COVID-19. This sequence was found in a woman aged 30 to 39 who had recovered from COVID-19. Sequencing was performed on PBMCs or T cells enriched from blood (not recorded which). This chain joins TRBV7-3 and TRBJ2-3; 10 bases are a match to TRBD1. CDR3 sequence (DNA): TGTGCCAGCAGCGGGACAGGGGCACCAGATACGCAGTATTTT. This encodes CASSGTGAPDTQYF.